The source of this T cell receptor beta chain is a study of OX40 agonist ivuxolimab in advanced cancers. Background for the entire study: Ivuxolimab was a fully human IgG2 agonistic monoclonal antibody targeting the costimulatory receptor OX40 (CD134). Intravenous ivuxolimab was administered to patients every 2 weeks at six dose levels: 0.01, 0.1, 0.3, 1.5, 3 and 10 mg/kg. Among the roughly 52 dose-escalation patients, approximately 20 had hepatocellular carcinoma, some 15 melanoma, 9 renal cell carcinoma and 9 head and neck cancer. The dose-escalation cohort was about 86% male with a mean age of roughly 62 years, ranging from about 20 to 80. Patients were allowed to have had prior anti-PD-1, anti-PD-L1 or anti-CTLA-4 therapy, and around 41% of the dose-escalation patients had previously received checkpoint inhibitors. Three dose-escalation patients achieved partial responses, one with hepatocellular carcinoma and two with cutaneous melanoma. The purpose of peripheral TCRbeta sequencing was to test whether ivuxolimab changed TCR sequence diversity and led to clonal T-cell expansion. The paper describes the monotherapy dose-escalation part (N of about 47 patients) of the phase I trial of ivuxolimab.

The research as a whole found: Clonal expansion of both CD4+ and CD8+ blood T cells was observed from baseline to week 6 at doses 0.1 to 3.0 mg/kg. After ivuxolimab, CD8+ T cells had more expanded clones than CD4+ T cells on average. Antigen specificity was not determined for the clonally expanded peripheral T cells. Low levels of normalized T-cell clonal expansion were also shown by some nonresponding patients. In partial responders in the 0.1-3.0 mg/kg groups, normalized peripheral clonal expansion was found to be among the lowest, especially among CD8+ T cells.

V lost 4 bases and J lost 2 bases; the stretch between them is 8 bases long. From its cysteine to its phenylalanine, the CDR3 spans 12 amino acids. CDR3 DNA only is kept here, 36 bases in frame from base 1. The germline V gene supplies CDR1 SQVTM and CDR2 ANQGSEA. Genomic DNA was extracted from sorted cells for sequencing of the TCRbeta CDR3 region. TCRbeta CDR3 regions were sequenced using the immunoSEQ Assay. The clones in this table, taken by TCRdb from immuneACCESS, are in-frame only. Not every clone is retained; where verified, under half of the shortfall comes from an unresolved V gene, and the cause of the rest is unknown. For this sample the table gives 100,000 or so clones, of which 90% to 96% were detected only once. Roughly 2% of the sample goes to the ten largest clones. The trial excluded patients who had a history of autoimmune disease or who were on systemic immunosuppression. Peripheral blood for TCR sequencing was collected from all dose cohorts at baseline, on cycle 4 day 1, and on cycle 7 day 1. Samples were obtained from an open-label, multicenter, first-in-human phase I dose-escalation trial of ivuxolimab. Adults with locally advanced or metastatic head and neck squamous cell, hepatocellular, melanoma or renal cell carcinoma were enrolled in the trial. Before TCR sequencing, CD4+ T cells and CD8+ T cells from peripheral blood were sorted into separate populations.

Remarks on this clone: Its binding antigen is unknown. Base qualities are missing; no much larger clone stands one base away.

The starting material was CD4+ or CD8+ T cells sorted from blood, obtained in a trial of the OX40 agonist ivuxolimab. The source is an adult with an advanced solid tumor such as melanoma, head and neck, liver or kidney cancer. The chain uses TRBV29-1 and TRBJ1-2, with the D gene uncertain. Here the CDR3 is given as CSVAPENYGYTF. The nucleotide sequence reads as follows: TGCAGCGTTGCTCCGGAGAACTATGGCTACACCTTC.